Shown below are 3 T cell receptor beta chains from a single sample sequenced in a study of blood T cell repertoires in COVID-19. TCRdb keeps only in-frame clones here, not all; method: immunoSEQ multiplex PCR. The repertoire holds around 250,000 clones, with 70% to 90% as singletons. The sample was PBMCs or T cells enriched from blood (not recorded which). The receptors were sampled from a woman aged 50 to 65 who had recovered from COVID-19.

CDR3 sequence: CSVEEGGLRGYTF. The CDR3 coding sequence is TGCAGCGTTGAAGAGGGCGGACTACGAGGCTACACCTTC. V is TRBV29-1 and J is TRBJ1-2; D ambiguous. The CDR3 runs to 13 residues. Trimming took off 0 bases at V and 8 bases at J, with 13 bases between the two ends. Germline CDR1 and CDR2: SQVTM and ANQGSEA.

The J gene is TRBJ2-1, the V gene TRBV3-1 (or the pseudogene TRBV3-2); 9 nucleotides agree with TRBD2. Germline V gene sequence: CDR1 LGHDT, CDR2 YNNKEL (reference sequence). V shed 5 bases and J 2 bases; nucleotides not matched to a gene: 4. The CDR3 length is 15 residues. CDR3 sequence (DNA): TGTGCCAGCAGCAATCAGCGGGAGGCCTACAATGAGCAGTTCTTC. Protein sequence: CASSNQREAYNEQFF.

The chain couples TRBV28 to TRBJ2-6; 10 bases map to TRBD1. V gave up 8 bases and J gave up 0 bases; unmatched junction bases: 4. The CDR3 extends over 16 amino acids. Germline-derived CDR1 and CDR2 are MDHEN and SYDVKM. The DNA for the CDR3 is TGTGCCAGCGGGACAGGGGCCTTCTCTGGGGCCAACGTCCTGACTTTC. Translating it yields CASGTGAFSGANVLTF.